These T cell receptor beta chains were read from a single sample in a study of T-cell reconstitution after alpha-beta-depleted transplantation in children. MiXCR was run by TCRdb on the PCR reads, yielding one entry per CDR3 protein. The repertoire consists of some 530,000 distinct CDR3 sequences, with around 12% occurring once and the leading ten covering under 7%. The sample in question was PBMCs from the stem cell graft donor, obtained from the stem cell graft. These receptors were taken from a human donor who donated a stem cell graft to a child with combined immunodeficiency. The CDR3 runs from the conserved cysteine through the conserved F or W. The order of the fields is V gene, J gene, D gene, CDR3 length, clone size, CDR3 DNA, CDR3 protein. The D gene is left open where the match is weak. Only part of the rows carry a size: once, few, many, or a class if the clone is expanded.

V: TRBV25-1
J: TRBJ2-1
D: NA
length: 14
size: many
DNA: TGTGCCAGCCTCTCGGCAGGGTCCTACAATGAGCAGTTCTTC
CDR3: CASLSAGSYNEQFF

V: TRBV29-1
J: TRBJ2-2
D: NA
length: 13
size: many
DNA: TGCAGCGCCACACAATTTAACACCGGGGAGCTGTTTTTT
CDR3: CSATQFNTGELFF

V: TRBV4-1
J: TRBJ2-7
D: NA
length: 13
size: few
DNA: TGCGCCAGCAAAGGGGTAGGAGCCTACGAGCAGTACTTC
CDR3: CASKGVGAYEQYF

V: TRBV29-1
J: TRBJ1-5
D: TRBD1
length: 13
size: many
DNA: TGCAGCGTGCGACAGGGTAACAATCAGCCCCAGCATTTT
CDR3: CSVRQGNNQPQHF

V: TRBV12-3/TRBV12-4
J: TRBJ2-3
D: NA
length: 13
size: many
DNA: TGTGCCAGCAGCCCAGGGACACCAGATACGCAGTATTTT
CDR3: CASSPGTPDTQYF

V: TRBV7-2
J: TRBJ2-7
D: NA
length: 14
size: few
DNA: TGTGCCAGCAGCTTAGGGGTGGATACGTACGAGCAGTACTTC
CDR3: CASSLGVDTYEQYF

V: TRBV19
J: TRBJ2-1
D: NA
length: 13
size: NA
DNA: TGTGCCAGTAGTATAGCTGCGAACAATGAGCAGTTCTTC
CDR3: CASSIAANNEQFF

V: TRBV6-5
J: TRBJ1-5
D: TRBD1
length: 16
size: many
DNA: TGTGCCAGCAGTTACACGACAGGGGGGAGCAATCAGCCCCAGCATTTT
CDR3: CASSYTTGGSNQPQHF

V: TRBV11-2
J: TRBJ2-5
D: TRBD2
length: 17
size: many
DNA: TGTGCCAGCAGCCGAGAGGCGGGGGGGGCCTATAGAGAGACCCAGTACTTC
CDR3: CASSREAGGAYRETQYF

V: TRBV5-1
J: TRBJ2-3
D: NA
length: 12
size: few
DNA: TGCGCCAGCTACTCCGGCACAGATACGCAGTATTTT
CDR3: CASYSGTDTQYF

V: TRBV29-1
J: TRBJ2-2
D: TRBD1
length: 15
size: few
DNA: TGCAGCGCCAGGACCGGGACAGTAAACACCGGGGAGCTGTTTTTT
CDR3: CSARTGTVNTGELFF

V: TRBV11-2
J: TRBJ2-3
D: NA
length: 17
size: many
DNA: TGTGCCAGCAGCCCCCGGGGCCTAGCTGGGGCCACAGATACGCAGTATTTT
CDR3: CASSPRGLAGATDTQYF

V: TRBV10-3
J: TRBJ2-7
D: TRBD1
length: 14
size: many
DNA: TGTGCCATCAGTGAGGGACAGGGGCCAGGCGAGCAGTACTTC
CDR3: CAISEGQGPGEQYF

V: TRBV2
J: TRBJ2-7
D: NA
length: 16
size: few
DNA: TGTGCCAGCAGTGACATAGGAGGGACAGCTCCAGAAAAGCAGTACTTC
CDR3: CASSDIGGTAPEKQYF

V: TRBV6-1
J: TRBJ2-3
D: NA
length: 13
size: NA
DNA: TGTGCCAGCAGCCCCACAGGGCTCAAGACGCAGTATTTT
CDR3: CASSPTGLKTQYF

V: TRBV19
J: TRBJ2-1
D: TRBD2
length: 14
size: NA
DNA: TGTGCCAGGGTAACTAGCGGGGACTACAATGAGCAGTTCTTC
CDR3: CARVTSGDYNEQFF

V: TRBV5-1
J: TRBJ2-4
D: NA
length: 16
size: many
DNA: TGCGCCAGCAGCCTCGCAGAGGGTGTAGCCAAAAACATTCAGTACTTC
CDR3: CASSLAEGVAKNIQYF

V: TRBV27
J: TRBJ1-2
D: NA
length: 13
size: NA
DNA: TGTGCCAGCAGTCCCCCCTCGCGTGGGGGCTACACCTTC
CDR3: CASSPPSRGGYTF

V: TRBV14
J: TRBJ2-5
D: NA
length: 15
size: once
DNA: TGTGCCAGCAGCCGGAACTCGTACTACCAAGAGACCCAGTACTTC
CDR3: CASSRNSYYQETQYF

V: TRBV12-3/TRBV12-4
J: TRBJ2-7
D: TRBD2
length: 13
size: many
DNA: TGTGCCAGCAGTTCTGGGGGGGTTTACGAGCAGTACTTC
CDR3: CASSSGGVYEQYF

V: TRBV6-1
J: TRBJ2-5
D: NA
length: 16
size: NA
DNA: TGTGCCAGTTCCCCCGCTGTCGCGGTTCCGGAAGAGACCCAGTACTTC
CDR3: CASSPAVAVPEETQYF

V: TRBV9
J: TRBJ2-1
D: NA
length: 14
size: NA
DNA: TGTGCCAGCAGCGGACGGAGCTCCTACAATGAGCAGTTCTTC
CDR3: CASSGRSSYNEQFF

V: TRBV7-3
J: TRBJ1-1
D: NA
length: 13
size: NA
DNA: TGTGCCAGCAGGTCGGAGTTGAACACTGAAGCTTTCTTT
CDR3: CASRSELNTEAFF

V: TRBV20-1
J: TRBJ2-7
D: NA
length: 15
size: NA
DNA: TGCAGTGCTAGAGGGGGTAGCGCGACCGTCTACGAGCAGTACTTC
CDR3: CSARGGSATVYEQYF

V: TRBV27
J: TRBJ2-1
D: NA
length: 13
size: many
DNA: TGTGCCAGCAGTTTAGAGCCCAGATCTGAGCAGTTCTTC
CDR3: CASSLEPRSEQFF

V: TRBV5-1
J: TRBJ2-5
D: TRBD1
length: 16
size: many
DNA: TGCGCCAGCAGCTTGGCCGGAGACAGGGGGCAAGAGACCCAGTACTTC
CDR3: CASSLAGDRGQETQYF

V: TRBV7-6
J: TRBJ2-5
D: NA
length: 16
size: many
DNA: TGTGCCAGCAGCTTGAATGAGCGGACAATCCAAGAGACCCAGTACTTC
CDR3: CASSLNERTIQETQYF

V: TRBV7-9
J: TRBJ2-5
D: NA
length: 15
size: NA
DNA: TGTGCCAGCAGCTCCCCTGTCCCGACGCAAGAGACCCAGTACTTC
CDR3: CASSSPVPTQETQYF

V: TRBV7-6
J: TRBJ2-3
D: NA
length: 13
size: few
DNA: TGTGCCAGCAGCCGGGGGGCCCCAGATACGCAGTATTTT
CDR3: CASSRGAPDTQYF

V: TRBV6-2/TRBV6-3
J: TRBJ2-4
D: TRBD2
length: 16
size: few
DNA: TGTGCCAGCTTGACCCTAGCGGGCGGGGACAAAAACATTCAGTACTTC
CDR3: CASLTLAGGDKNIQYF

V: TRBV12-3/TRBV12-4
J: TRBJ2-1
D: TRBD2
length: 13
size: few
DNA: TGTGCCAGCAGTGTCGGGACTAGCGGGGAGCAGTTCTTC
CDR3: CASSVGTSGEQFF

V: TRBV5-1
J: TRBJ2-7
D: NA
length: 14
size: many
DNA: TGCGCCAGCAGCTTAGAGATTCGAGGGGACGAGCAGTACTTC
CDR3: CASSLEIRGDEQYF

V: TRBV28
J: TRBJ2-7
D: TRBD1
length: 15
size: NA
DNA: TGTGCCAGCATAGGAGGGTCAGTGACAGGGGGCGAGCAGTACTTC
CDR3: CASIGGSVTGGEQYF

V: TRBV2
J: TRBJ1-2
D: NA
length: 14
size: NA
DNA: TGTGCCAGCAGTGAGCCGGACAGATCCTATGGCTACACCTTC
CDR3: CASSEPDRSYGYTF

V: TRBV20-1
J: TRBJ2-7
D: TRBD2
length: 13
size: NA
DNA: TGCAGTGCTACTGGCGGGAGCTCCTACGAGCAGTACTTC
CDR3: CSATGGSSYEQYF